This T cell receptor (beta chain) derives from a study of T cells in tuberculosis. Overall study context: In South Africa, adults with active tuberculosis were compared with IGRA-negative and latently infected IGRA-positive adolescents. Findings and caveats of the study: Cases with active tuberculosis were adults, while controls were adolescents.

Each clinical donor contributed on average around 92,000 T cells from unsorted cryopreserved PBMC. Comments on this clone: Its antigen remains unidentified.

The CDR3 runs to 18 residues. Germline V lookup: CDR1 SNHLY, CDR2 FYNNEI. V gave up 0 bases and J gave up 1 base, with 16 bases separating them. Data came from immunoSEQ multiplex PCR; TCRdb stores just in-frame clones and leaves some out. The repertoire has more than 30,000 clones, 97% of them found once; the top ten carry around 6%. The sequencing input was PBMCs. The receptor was derived from a donor aged 10-29 years with latent tuberculosis or without tuberculosis infection. This chain joins TRBV2 and TRBJ2-1; perhaps TRBD1 as D (7 bases). CDR3 DNA sequence: TGTGCCAGCAGTGAAGCGGTAGGCCAGGGGGGATCCTACAATGAGCAGTTCTTC. Translated: CASSEAVGQGGSYNEQFF.